Below, 15 T cell receptor beta chains from the same sample are listed, as sequenced in a study of T cells in Graves' hyperthyroidism and ophthalmopathy. RNA transcripts gave rise to amplified TCR beta CDR3 regions. TCR CDR3 regions were first amplified by RT-PCR with HTBI primers. TCRdb fed the multiplex PCR reads into MiXCR, producing one record per CDR3 protein. The data contain around 580,000 distinct CDR3 sequences, around 17% of them singletons. The sequencing sample was made of blood. The origin of the receptors is a woman in her late teens or twenties with Graves' hyperthyroidism.

The chain employs TRBV6-6 and TRBJ2-4; D tentatively reads TRBD1 or TRBD2 (5 bases each). The CDR3 is 17 residues long. Deletions cut 2 bases from V and 6 bases from J, with 20 bases between. Germline values: CDR1 MNHNY, CDR2 SVGAGI (reference sequence). The CDR3 protein is CASSYNLGDRSRNIQYF. In DNA, the CDR3 is TGTGCCAGCAGTTACAATTTGGGGGATCGGTCAAGAAACATTCAGTACTTC.

The sample holds many counts of this clonotype. The chain recombines TRBV6-2 or TRBV6-3 with TRBJ2-3; 7 positions match TRBD2. The V and J ends lost 2 bases and 0 bases, in that order; junction bases with no gene match: 5. The CDR3 loop spans 16 amino acids. The germline CDR1 and CDR2 sequences are MNHEY and SVGEGT. The CDR3 loop reads CASSYDLGRSTDTQYF. The CDR3 nucleotides are TGTGCCAGCAGTTACGACCTCGGGAGGAGCACAGATACGCAGTATTTT.

This clonotype was counted many times. The chain recombines TRBV11-3 with TRBJ2-5; TRBD2 matches at 10 bases. Germline CDR1 reads SGHNT; CDR2 reads YENEEA. This CDR3 has 15 residues. Losses at the gene ends were 7 bases for V and 6 bases for J; bases not matched to a gene: 11. The CDR3 here is CASNPGAGGIKTQYF. The CDR3 nucleotides read TGTGCCAGCAACCCTGGAGCGGGGGGGATAAAGACCCAGTACTTC.

The chain recombines TRBV18 with TRBJ2-7; D call uncertain. The germline gives CDR1 KGHSH, CDR2 LQKENI. The V and J ends lost 3 bases and 0 bases respectively, with 12 bases between them. This CDR3 comprises 15 residues. Here the CDR3 reads CASSPRAASSYEQYF. As DNA, the CDR3 is TGTGCCAGCTCACCCCGGGCAGCGAGCTCCTACGAGCAGTACTTC.

In its sample, this clonotype was seen many times. The chain links TRBV11-2 to TRBJ2-1; 9 positions agree with TRBD2. Germline-derived CDR1 and CDR2 are SGHAT and FQNNGV. V lost 3 bases, J lost 7 bases, and 7 bases stayed unmatched. The CDR3 spans 15 residues. CDR3 DNA: TGTGCCAGCAGCTTGAGTACGCGGGGGGGGAATGAGCAGTTCTTC. This sequence encodes CASSLSTRGGNEQFF.

This clonotype appeared many times. The chain recombines TRBV20-1 with TRBJ2-3, with D possibly TRBD2 on 5 matching bases. CDR3 length equals 14 residues. V dropped 0 bases and J dropped 0 bases, with 7 bases sitting between them. Germline V lookup: CDR1 DFQATT, CDR2 SNEGSKA (reference sequence). The CDR3, as DNA: TGCAGTGCTAGAGAAGCGGAGAGCACAGATACGCAGTATTTT. Its protein is CSAREAESTDTQYF.

This clonotype was seen a few times. V and J are TRBV5-1 and TRBJ2-5, with unresolved D. The CDR3 runs 15 residues. Trimming left V 0 bases short and J 4 bases short, with 13 bases between. Germline-derived CDR1 and CDR2 are SGHRS and YFSETQ. Here the CDR3 DNA reads TGCGCCAGCAGCTTGGGTGGGCGAACGGCAGAGACCCAGTACTTC. This codes for CASSLGGRTAETQYF.

This clonotype was observed at least ten times. The V call is TRBV29-1, the J call TRBJ1-3; the D gene is possibly TRBD1 (5 bases). The germline CDR1 and CDR2 sequences are SQVTM and ANQGSEA. Trimming left V 7 bases short and J 3 bases short, with 13 bases between. The CDR3 has 13 residues. CDR3 sequence reads: CSATVDSGNTIYF. For the CDR3, the DNA is TGCAGCGCCACCGTAGACAGTGGAAACACCATATATTTT.

The chain links TRBV4-1 to TRBJ2-1; TRBD2 matches 8 bases. The CDR3 spans 17 residues. CDR1 is MGHRA, CDR2 YSYEKL, per germline. Trimming removed 0 bases from V and 4 bases from J; junction bases left unmatched: 8. As DNA, the CDR3 is TGCGCCAGCAGCCAAGAACGATGGCGGGAGGTTTACAATGAGCAGTTCTTC. Translated, it gives CASSQERWREVYNEQFF.

This clonotype has only a few counts. V gene TRBV5-1 combines with J gene TRBJ1-4; TRBD1 matches 7 bases. CDR3 size: 14 residues. CDR1 and CDR2 (germline): SGHRS, YFSETQ. Trimming at V came to 4 bases and at J to 4 bases, leaving 4 bases not matched to a gene. The CDR3 reads CASSPRDSNEKLFF. CDR3 nucleotides: TGCGCCAGCAGCCCCCGGGACAGTAATGAAAAACTGTTTTTT.

This clonotype was counted ten times or more. The chain is built from TRBV5-6 and TRBJ2-7; 8 nucleotides line up with TRBD1. CDR3 size: 16 residues. Trimming cost V 3 bases and J 4 bases; bases outside gene matches: 12. Germline CDR1 is SGHDT and CDR2 is YYEEEE. The DNA of the CDR3 is TGTGCCAGCAGCTCGGACCCCAGGGGGCGAGATTACGAGCAGTACTTC. Amino acids: CASSSDPRGRDYEQYF.

A few counts support this clonotype. At one end the junction does not follow the germline gene, possibly because of a read error. The CDR3 reads CASSLGNAGGNNGQFF. Here the CDR3 DNA reads TGTGCCAGCAGCTTAGGGAATGCGGGAGGCAACAATGGGCAGTTCTTC. V usage is TRBV7-2 and J usage is TRBJ2-1; 8 bases align to TRBD2. Per germline, CDR1 SGHTA and CDR2 FQGNSA. The CDR3 extends over 16 amino acids.

This clonotype was seen at least ten times. The chain has TRBV28 and TRBJ1-1; TRBD1 aligns across 12 bases. The CDR3 covers 18 residues. Unmatched junction bases numbered 12, after V lost 2 bases and J lost 5 bases. The V gene's germline CDR1 is MDHEN and CDR2 SYDVKM. CDR3 residues: CASSLNQVGTGGATEAFF. The CDR3 coding sequence is TGTGCCAGCAGTTTAAATCAGGTGGGGACAGGGGGCGCGACTGAAGCTTTCTTT.

This clonotype was detected ten times or more. This chain connects TRBV6-1 to TRBJ1-1; the D gene is possibly TRBD1 (5 bases). Trimming cost V 5 bases and J 0 bases, with 13 bases left between them. The germline V gene has CDR1 MNHNS and CDR2 SASEGT. The CDR3 consists of 15 residues. The chain's CDR3 is CASSYGGEVNTEAFF. CDR3 bases: TGTGCCAGCAGTTATGGAGGGGAAGTGAACACTGAAGCTTTCTTT.

This clonotype was found many times. The chain recombines TRBV7-3 with TRBJ2-3, with D hard to call. Trimming stripped 4 bases from V and 7 bases from J, with 9 bases between. The germline V gene has CDR1 SGHTA and CDR2 FQGTGA. There are 12 residues in the CDR3. DNA of the CDR3: TGTGCCAGCAGCTCGGACGGGTATACGCAGTATTTT. Amino acid sequence: CASSSDGYTQYF.